The rows below give T cell receptor beta chains drawn from one sample of a study of spatial heterogeneity in lung cancer. Each CDR3 protein is one row after TCRdb ran MiXCR on the 5' RACE reads. The table has under 15,000 distinct CDR3 sequences, 13% to 15% seen once; the top ten hold roughly 2.3%. The sample was PBMCs, taken at surgery. The receptors stem from a female donor with early-stage non-small cell lung cancer. Each CDR3 is given with its conserved first and last residue. The D gene is left open where the match is weak. Part of the rows lack a size; the others show once, few, many or a class for expanded clones.

size	J	V	D	CDR3	DNA
many	TRBJ2-3	TRBV29-1	-	CSVVRYTDTQYF	TGCAGCGTGGTCAGGTATACAGATACGCAGTATTTT
many	TRBJ2-5	TRBV5-6	TRBD2	CASSPGLAGETQYF	TGTGCCAGCAGCCCGGGACTAGCGGGTGAGACCCAGTACTTC
many	TRBJ1-2	TRBV30	-	CAWSGKRNYGYTF	TGTGCCTGGAGCGGGAAGAGGAACTATGGCTACACCTTC
medium-sized	TRBJ2-3	TRBV7-9	-	CASSLAQATDTQYF	TGTGCCAGCAGCTTAGCACAGGCCACAGATACGCAGTATTTT
many	TRBJ2-2	TRBV11-1	TRBD2	CASSLPRGIAGLSGELFF	TGTGCCAGCAGCCTTCCCCGGGGGATAGCGGGACTTTCCGGGGAGCTGTTTTTT
-	TRBJ2-5	TRBV6-2/TRBV6-3	-	CASAPHAWETQYF	TGTGCCAGCGCCCCTCACGCGTGGGAGACCCAGTACTTC
-	TRBJ2-4	TRBV13	-	CASSLRSQIGVAKNIQYF	TGTGCCAGCAGCTTAAGGTCACAGATCGGGGTTGCCAAAAACATTCAGTACTTC
medium-sized	TRBJ1-2	TRBV21-1	-	CASSKIRGRGYANYGYTF	TGTGCCAGCAGCAAAATCCGGGGGCGCGGCTACGCTAACTATGGCTACACCTTC
medium-sized	TRBJ2-3	TRBV20-1	-	CSARTGSTDTQYF	TGCAGTGCTCGGACGGGCAGCACAGATACGCAGTATTTT
many	TRBJ2-1	TRBV28	-	CASSFLGRTPDGEQFF	TGTGCCAGCAGTTTTCTGGGGCGTACCCCAGATGGTGAGCAGTTCTTC
-	TRBJ1-2	TRBV29-1	-	CSVEGGAGLEGYTF	TGCAGCGTTGAAGGGGGGGCAGGGCTGGAGGGCTACACCTTC
many	TRBJ1-5	TRBV19	TRBD1	CASSMSTGGPGQPQHF	TGTGCCAGTAGTATGTCGACAGGGGGCCCTGGACAGCCCCAGCATTTT
medium-sized	TRBJ1-1	TRBV28	-	CASSLTKTEAFF	TGTGCCAGCAGTCTTACGAAGACTGAAGCTTTCTTT
few	TRBJ2-7	TRBV19	TRBD1	CASTTVAQGDNEQYF	TGTGCCAGTACCACAGTGGCGCAGGGGGATAACGAGCAGTACTTC
many	TRBJ1-1	TRBV30	TRBD1	CAWDRAEGTEAFF	TGTGCCTGGGACAGGGCGGAAGGGACTGAAGCTTTCTTT
many	TRBJ2-2	TRBV29-1	TRBD1	CSVRQGANGGELFF	TGCAGCGTCAGACAGGGGGCTAACGGCGGGGAGCTGTTTTTT
many	TRBJ1-2	TRBV7-8	-	CASSSRRRVANYGYTF	TGTGCCAGCAGCTCCAGGAGACGGGTAGCTAACTATGGCTACACCTTC
many	TRBJ1-1	TRBV6-2/TRBV6-3	-	CASSYPEIEAFF	TGTGCCAGCAGTTACCCCGAGATTGAAGCTTTCTTT
many	TRBJ2-1	TRBV14	TRBD2	CASSLLAGPSYNEQFF	TGTGCCAGCAGCCTTCTAGCGGGACCCTCCTACAATGAGCAGTTCTTC
few	TRBJ1-1	TRBV20-1	-	CSAQPRQRNTEAFF	TGCAGTGCTCAACCCCGGCAAAGGAACACTGAAGCTTTCTTT
medium-sized	TRBJ2-3	TRBV6-6	-	CASSFGRGTDTQYF	TGTGCCAGCAGTTTTGGACGAGGCACAGATACGCAGTATTTT
-	TRBJ1-1	TRBV27	TRBD1	CASTDRGTEAFF	TGTGCCAGCACTGACAGGGGCACTGAAGCTTTCTTT
medium-sized	TRBJ2-1	TRBV7-9	-	CASTQTYNEQFF	TGTGCCAGCACCCAGACTTACAATGAGCAGTTCTTC
many	TRBJ1-3	TRBV3-1	TRBD1	CASSWDRALNTIYF	TGTGCCAGCAGCTGGGACAGGGCCCTAAACACCATATATTTT
medium-sized	TRBJ2-7	TRBV4-3	-	CASSQEIGRGAGEQYF	TGCGCCAGCAGCCAAGAAATCGGGAGAGGGGCCGGAGAGCAGTACTTC
many	TRBJ1-1	TRBV7-9	-	CASSPGTEAFF	TGTGCCAGCAGCCCAGGCACTGAAGCTTTCTTT
many	TRBJ1-1	TRBV5-1	-	CASSLTANTEAFF	TGCGCCAGCAGCTTAACAGCGAACACTGAAGCTTTCTTT
many	TRBJ1-4	TRBV5-1	-	CASSEQLNEKLFF	TGCGCCAGCTCCGAGCAGTTAAACGAAAAACTGTTTTTT
many	TRBJ1-1	TRBV18	-	CASSSGRNTEAFF	TGTGCCAGCTCTTCCGGGAGGAACACTGAAGCTTTCTTT
many	TRBJ2-1	TRBV4-2	-	CASSQPPGLPHNEQFF	TGTGCCAGCAGCCAACCTCCGGGACTCCCTCACAATGAGCAGTTCTTC
few	TRBJ1-1	TRBV6-2/TRBV6-3	-	CASSSTIGAGNTEAFF	TGTGCCAGCAGTTCTACAATTGGAGCGGGGAACACTGAAGCTTTCTTT
medium-sized	TRBJ2-3	TRBV20-1	-	CSARDPLGGVHTQYF	TGCAGTGCTAGAGATCCCCTAGGGGGAGTGCATACGCAGTATTTT
many	TRBJ2-5	TRBV6-5	-	CASSYGSGGQETQYF	TGTGCCAGCAGTTACGGCTCTGGGGGGCAAGAGACCCAGTACTTC
-	TRBJ1-2	TRBV12-3/TRBV12-4	-	CASSLRGAMGYTF	TGTGCCAGCAGTTTACGGGGGGCTATGGGCTACACCTTC
-	TRBJ1-1	TRBV3-1	-	CASSQDAQGRNMNTEAFF	TGTGCCAGCAGCCAAGATGCTCAGGGACGTAACATGAACACTGAAGCTTTCTTT
-	TRBJ2-6	TRBV6-5	-	CASRLYRTGANVLTF	TGTGCCAGCAGATTATACCGGACTGGGGCCAACGTCCTGACTTTC
medium-sized	TRBJ2-1	TRBV20-1	-	CSALRGLDEQFF	TGCAGTGCTCTAAGGGGACTCGATGAGCAGTTCTTC
-	TRBJ1-2	TRBV28	-	CATKSSLGAERGYTF	TGTGCCACCAAGTCTTCGTTGGGGGCAGAACGAGGCTACACCTTC
medium-sized	TRBJ2-6	TRBV14	-	CASSHLSGANVLTF	TGTGCCAGCAGCCACCTGTCTGGGGCCAACGTCCTGACTTTC
many	TRBJ2-7	TRBV19	TRBD1	CASSPGQGAYEQYF	TGTGCCAGTAGTCCGGGACAGGGGGCTTACGAGCAGTACTTC
many	TRBJ2-3	TRBV11-3	-	CASSLGRGVSTDTQYF	TGTGCCAGCAGCTTAGGGCGGGGAGTGAGCACAGATACGCAGTATTTT
medium-sized	TRBJ1-2	TRBV28	-	CASSRSVFYGYTF	TGTGCCAGCAGCCGGTCGGTTTTCTATGGCTACACCTTC
few	TRBJ2-2	TRBV19	TRBD2	CASSTPSGENTGELFF	TGTGCCAGTAGTACTCCTAGCGGGGAAAACACCGGGGAGCTGTTTTTT
many	TRBJ1-4	TRBV5-1	TRBD1	CASSLGQGEEKLFF	TGCGCCAGCAGCCTTGGACAGGGGGAAGAAAAACTGTTTTTT
many	TRBJ2-3	TRBV7-2	TRBD2	CASSQLAGGPGTQYF	TGTGCCAGCAGCCAACTAGCGGGGGGGCCGGGGACGCAGTATTTT
medium-sized	TRBJ2-7	TRBV30	TRBD1	CAWSPGQGPDEQYF	TGTGCCTGGAGTCCCGGACAGGGTCCCGACGAGCAGTACTTC
-	TRBJ1-5	TRBV3-1	-	CASSQDSRGGNQPQHF	TGTGCCAGCAGCCAAGACTCCAGGGGTGGCAATCAGCCCCAGCATTTT
many	TRBJ2-1	TRBV13	-	CASSPPLGAHEQFF	TGTGCCAGCAGCCCCCCACTCGGAGCCCATGAGCAGTTCTTC
medium-sized	TRBJ1-5	TRBV3-1	-	CASSQGEGRAINQPQHF	TGTGCCAGCAGCCAAGGGGAGGGCAGGGCGATCAATCAGCCCCAGCATTTT
many	TRBJ1-1	TRBV18	-	CASSPDRLRTEAFF	TGTGCCAGCTCACCTGACAGGCTAAGAACTGAAGCTTTCTTT